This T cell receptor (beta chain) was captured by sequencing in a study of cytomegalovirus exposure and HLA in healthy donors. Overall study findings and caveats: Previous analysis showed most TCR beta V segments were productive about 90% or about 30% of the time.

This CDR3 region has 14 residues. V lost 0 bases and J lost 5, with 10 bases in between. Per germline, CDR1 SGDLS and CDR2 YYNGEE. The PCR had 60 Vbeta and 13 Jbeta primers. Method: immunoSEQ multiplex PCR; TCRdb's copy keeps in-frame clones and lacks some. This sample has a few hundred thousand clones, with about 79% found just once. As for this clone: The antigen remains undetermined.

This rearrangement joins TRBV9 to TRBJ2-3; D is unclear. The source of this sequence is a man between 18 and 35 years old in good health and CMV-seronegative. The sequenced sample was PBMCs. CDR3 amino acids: CASSVEVGQDTQYF. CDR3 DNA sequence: TGTGCCAGCAGCGTAGAGGTGGGCCAAGATACGCAGTATTTT.